The next 4 T cell receptor beta chains were all read from a single sample in a study of blood T cell repertoires in COVID-19. Generated by immunoSEQ multiplex PCR, the TCRdb table keeps only in-frame clones and is missing some. This table has approximately 200,000 clones, approximately 87% appearing once. Input material: peripheral blood. The source of these receptors is a man between 60 and 70 years old who had recovered from COVID-19.

V usage is TRBV6-6 and J usage is TRBJ2-1; the D gene is possibly TRBD1 (6 bases). V was cut by 2 bases and J by 6 bases, with 11 bases left in between. The CDR3 length is 14 residues. Germline V gene lookup returns CDR1 MNHNY and CDR2 SVGAGI (reference sequence). The CDR3 coding sequence is TGTGCCAGCAGTTACAGTACGACAGGCAATGAGCAGTTCTTC. Translating gives CASSYSTTGNEQFF.

The CDR3 sequence is CASSLGMTATYPGELFF. The CDR3 region has the DNA TGCGCCAGCAGCTTGGGGATGACAGCCACGTATCCCGGGGAGCTGTTTTTT. This chain connects TRBV5-1 to TRBJ2-2; maybe TRBD1 (5 bases). The CDR3 length is 17 residues. V lost 0 bases and J 6 bases, leaving 18 bases between the germline ends. Germline-derived CDR1 and CDR2 are SGHRS and YFSETQ.

This chain joins TRBV19 and TRBJ1-4; TRBD1 aligns across 11 bases. The germline CDR1 and CDR2 sequences are LNHDA and SQIVND (reference sequence). The J segment lost 3 bases and the V segment lost 9 bases, leaving 6 bases of the junction unmatched. The CDR3 has 15 residues. The CDR3 spells CASKGQGAANEKLFF. The CDR3 DNA follows: TGTGCCAGCAAAGGACAGGGGGCGGCTAATGAAAAACTGTTTTTT.

The chain uses TRBV7-2 and TRBJ2-7, with 7 positions matching TRBD1. CDR3 length equals 12 residues. The germline gives CDR1 SGHTA, CDR2 FQGNSA. The V gene end was trimmed by 8 bases and the J gene end by 3 bases; junction bases not matched to a gene: 4. In nucleotides, the CDR3 is TGTGCCAGCGAGGGGGCTAACTACGAGCAGTACTTC. This translates into CASEGANYEQYF.